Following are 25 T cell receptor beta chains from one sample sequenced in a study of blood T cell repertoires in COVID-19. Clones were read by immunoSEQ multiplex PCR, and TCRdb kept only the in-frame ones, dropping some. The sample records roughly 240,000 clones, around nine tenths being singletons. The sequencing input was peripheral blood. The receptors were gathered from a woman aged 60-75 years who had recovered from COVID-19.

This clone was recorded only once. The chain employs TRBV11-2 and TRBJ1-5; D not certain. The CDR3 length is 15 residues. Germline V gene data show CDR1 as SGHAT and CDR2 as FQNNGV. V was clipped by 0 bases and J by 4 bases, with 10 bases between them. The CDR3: CASSLDGAPNQPQHF. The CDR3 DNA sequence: TGTGCCAGCAGCTTAGATGGAGCCCCAAATCAGCCCCAGCATTTT.

The DNA for the CDR3 is TGTGCCAGCAGCGTCCGTATCACAGATACGCAGTATTTT. As protein: CASSVRITDTQYF. The chain is built from TRBV6-2 or TRBV6-3 and TRBJ2-3; no definite D call. The length of the CDR3 is 13 residues. Germline CDR1 is MNHEY and CDR2 is SVGEGT. The ends were cut back, 6 bases at V and 2 bases at J, with 9 bases in the middle.

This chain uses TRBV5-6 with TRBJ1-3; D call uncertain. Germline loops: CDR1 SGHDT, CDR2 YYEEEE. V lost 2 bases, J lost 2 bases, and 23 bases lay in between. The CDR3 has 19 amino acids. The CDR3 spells CASSFYRLREEIPGNTIYF. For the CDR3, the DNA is TGTGCCAGCAGCTTTTATCGGCTTAGGGAGGAAATCCCTGGAAACACCATATATTTT. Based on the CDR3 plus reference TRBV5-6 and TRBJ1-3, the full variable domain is DAGVTQSPTHLIKTRGQQVTLRCSPKSGHDTVSWYQQALGQGPQFIFQYYEEEERQRGNFPDRFSGHQFPNYSSELNVNALLLGDSALYLCASSFYRLREEIPGNTIYFGEGSWLTVV.

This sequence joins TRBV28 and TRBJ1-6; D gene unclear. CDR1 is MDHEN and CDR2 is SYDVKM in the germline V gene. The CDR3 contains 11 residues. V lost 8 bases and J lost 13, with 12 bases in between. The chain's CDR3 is CASSQLSPLHF. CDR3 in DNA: TGTGCCAGCTCCCAACTCTCGCCCCTCCACTTT.

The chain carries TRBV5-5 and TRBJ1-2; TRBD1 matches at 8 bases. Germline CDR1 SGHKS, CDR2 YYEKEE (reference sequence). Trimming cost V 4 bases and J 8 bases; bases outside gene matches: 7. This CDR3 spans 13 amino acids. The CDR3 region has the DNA TGTGCCAGCAGCCCTCGGACAGGGACGGGCTACACCTTC. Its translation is CASSPRTGTGYTF.

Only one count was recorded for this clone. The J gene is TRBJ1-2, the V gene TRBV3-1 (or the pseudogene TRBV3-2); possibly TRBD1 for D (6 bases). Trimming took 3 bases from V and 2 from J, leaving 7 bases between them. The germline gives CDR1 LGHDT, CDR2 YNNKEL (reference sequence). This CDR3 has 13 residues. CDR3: CASSQGQNYGYTF. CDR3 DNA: TGTGCCAGCAGCCAGGGACAAAACTATGGCTACACCTTC.

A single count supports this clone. CDR3 residues: CASSQTGVAGAGDTQYF. The CDR3 region has the DNA TGCGCCAGCAGCCAAACGGGGGTAGCGGGGGCCGGAGATACGCAGTATTTT. The V and J genes are TRBV4-1 and TRBJ2-3, with 9 bases that match TRBD2. Trimming at V came to 2 bases and at J to 5 bases, leaving 11 bases not matched to a gene. Germline V gene lookup returns CDR1 MGHRA and CDR2 YSYEKL. The CDR3 is 17 residues long.

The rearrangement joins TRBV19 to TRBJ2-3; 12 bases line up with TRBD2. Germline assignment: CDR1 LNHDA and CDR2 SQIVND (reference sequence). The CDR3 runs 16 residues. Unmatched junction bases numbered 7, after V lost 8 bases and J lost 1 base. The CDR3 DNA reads TGTGCCAGTGCTCCTAGCGGGGGGGTTCGCACAGATACGCAGTATTTT. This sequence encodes CASAPSGGVRTDTQYF.

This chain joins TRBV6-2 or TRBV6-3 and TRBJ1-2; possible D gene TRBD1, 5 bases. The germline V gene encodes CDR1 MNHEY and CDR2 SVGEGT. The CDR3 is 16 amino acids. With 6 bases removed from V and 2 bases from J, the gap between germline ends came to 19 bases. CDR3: CASSAWWGESNYGYTF. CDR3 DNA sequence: TGTGCCAGCAGCGCCTGGTGGGGGGAATCGAACTATGGCTACACCTTC.

The CDR3 DNA is TGTGCCAGCAGCGTAGCTAACAGCTATAACACTGAAGCTTTCTTT. Protein: CASSVANSYNTEAFF. V usage is TRBV9 and J usage is TRBJ1-1, with no clear D. V lost 0 bases and J 2 bases, leaving 11 bases between the germline ends. This CDR3 contains 15 residues. From germline, CDR1 is SGDLS and CDR2 YYNGEE.

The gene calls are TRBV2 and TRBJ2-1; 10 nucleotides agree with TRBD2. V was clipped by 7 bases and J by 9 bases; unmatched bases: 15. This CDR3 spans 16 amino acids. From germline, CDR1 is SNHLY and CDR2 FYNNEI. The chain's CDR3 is CASITGLASLSGEQFF. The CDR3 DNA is TGTGCCAGCATAACGGGACTAGCGTCCCTTTCCGGTGAGCAGTTCTTC.

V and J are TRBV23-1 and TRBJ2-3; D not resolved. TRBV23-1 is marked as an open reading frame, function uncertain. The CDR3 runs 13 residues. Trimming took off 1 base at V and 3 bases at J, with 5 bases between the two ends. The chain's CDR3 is CASSQWPTDTQYF. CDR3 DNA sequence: TGCGCCAGCAGTCAATGGCCGACAGATACGCAGTATTTT.

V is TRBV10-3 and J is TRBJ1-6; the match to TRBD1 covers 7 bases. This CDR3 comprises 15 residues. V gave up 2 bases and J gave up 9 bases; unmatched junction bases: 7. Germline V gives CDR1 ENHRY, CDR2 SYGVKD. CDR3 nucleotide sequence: TGTGCCATCAGTGAGATATGGGACAGTAGTTCACCCCTCCACTTT. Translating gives CAISEIWDSSSPLHF.

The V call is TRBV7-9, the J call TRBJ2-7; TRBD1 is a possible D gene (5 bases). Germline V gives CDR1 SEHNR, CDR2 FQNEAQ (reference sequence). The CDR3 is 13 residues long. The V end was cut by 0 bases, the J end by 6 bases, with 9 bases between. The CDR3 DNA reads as TGTGCCAGCAGCTTAGCGCAGGGAATCGAGCAGTACTTC. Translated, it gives CASSLAQGIEQYF.

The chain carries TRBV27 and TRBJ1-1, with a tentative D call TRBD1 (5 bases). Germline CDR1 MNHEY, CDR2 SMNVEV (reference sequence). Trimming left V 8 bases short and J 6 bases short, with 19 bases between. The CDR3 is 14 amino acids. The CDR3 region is CASLNIRRGSEAFF. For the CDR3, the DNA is TGTGCCAGCTTGAATATCAGGAGGGGTTCTGAAGCTTTCTTT.

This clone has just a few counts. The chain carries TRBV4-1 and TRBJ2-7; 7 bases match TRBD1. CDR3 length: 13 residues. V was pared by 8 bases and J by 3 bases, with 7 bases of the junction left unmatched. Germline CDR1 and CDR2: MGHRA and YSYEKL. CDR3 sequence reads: CASGRDSLYEQYF. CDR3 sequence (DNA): TGCGCCAGCGGCCGGGACAGCCTCTACGAGCAGTACTTC.

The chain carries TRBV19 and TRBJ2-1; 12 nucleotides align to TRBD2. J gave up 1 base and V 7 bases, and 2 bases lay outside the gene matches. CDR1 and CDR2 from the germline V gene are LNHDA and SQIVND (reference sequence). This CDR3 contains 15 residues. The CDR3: CASTSGGGSYNEQFF. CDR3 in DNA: TGTGCCAGTACTAGCGGGGGGGGATCCTACAATGAGCAGTTCTTC.

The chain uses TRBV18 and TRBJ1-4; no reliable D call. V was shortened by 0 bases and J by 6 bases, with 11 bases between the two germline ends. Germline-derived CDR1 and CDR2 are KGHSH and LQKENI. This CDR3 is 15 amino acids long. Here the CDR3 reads CASSPPEAPYEKLFF. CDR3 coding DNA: TGTGCCAGCTCACCACCGGAGGCCCCCTATGAAAAACTGTTTTTT.

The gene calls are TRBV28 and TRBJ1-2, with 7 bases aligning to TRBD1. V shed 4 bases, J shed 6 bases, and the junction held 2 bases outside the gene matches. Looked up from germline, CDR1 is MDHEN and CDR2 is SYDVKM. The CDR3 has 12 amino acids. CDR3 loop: CASSYQGDGYTF. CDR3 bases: TGTGCCAGCAGTTATCAGGGGGATGGCTACACCTTC.

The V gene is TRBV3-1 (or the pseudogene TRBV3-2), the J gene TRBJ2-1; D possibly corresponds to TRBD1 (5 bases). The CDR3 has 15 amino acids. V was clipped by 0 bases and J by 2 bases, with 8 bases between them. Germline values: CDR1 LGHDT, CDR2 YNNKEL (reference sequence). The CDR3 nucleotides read TGTGCCAGCAGCCAAGACATGGACACCTACAATGAGCAGTTCTTC. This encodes CASSQDMDTYNEQFF.

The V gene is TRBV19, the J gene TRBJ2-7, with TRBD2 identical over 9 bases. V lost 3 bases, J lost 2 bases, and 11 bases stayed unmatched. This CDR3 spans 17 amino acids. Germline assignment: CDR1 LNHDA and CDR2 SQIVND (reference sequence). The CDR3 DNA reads TGTGCCAGTAGTATCTCCTTGGCTAGCGGGGAACCCTACGAGCAGTACTTC. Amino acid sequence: CASSISLASGEPYEQYF.

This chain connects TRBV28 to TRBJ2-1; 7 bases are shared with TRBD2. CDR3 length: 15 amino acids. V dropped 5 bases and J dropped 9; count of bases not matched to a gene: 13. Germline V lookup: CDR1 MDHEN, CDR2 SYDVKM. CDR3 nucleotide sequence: TGTGCCAGCAGTCCCCAATGGTGGACTAGGGGTGAGCAGTTCTTC. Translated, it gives CASSPQWWTRGEQFF.

This CDR3 is CARNPPGLAGSYEQYF. The CDR3 DNA reads TGTGCCAGAAACCCTCCGGGACTAGCGGGCTCCTACGAGCAGTACTTC. This chain connects TRBV27 to TRBJ2-7; 12 bases agree with TRBD2. Germline V CDR1 and CDR2: MNHEY, SMNVEV (reference sequence). This CDR3 region has 16 residues. Losses at the gene ends were 9 bases for V and 0 bases for J; bases not matched to a gene: 9.

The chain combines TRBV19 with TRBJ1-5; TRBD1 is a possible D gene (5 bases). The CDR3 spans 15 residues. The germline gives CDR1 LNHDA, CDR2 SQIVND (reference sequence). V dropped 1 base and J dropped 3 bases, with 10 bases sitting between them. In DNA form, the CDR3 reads TGTGCCAGTAGTATAGTGACCAGGGCCAATCAGCCCCAGCATTTT. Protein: CASSIVTRANQPQHF.

In nucleotides, the CDR3 is TGTGCCACCTCTCTTACAGCCTACGAGCAGTACTTC. This encodes CATSLTAYEQYF. V usage is TRBV6-5 and J usage is TRBJ2-7; D call uncertain. Germline V gives CDR1 MNHEY, CDR2 SVGAGI. Trimming cost V 10 bases and J 2 bases, with 12 bases left between them. The CDR3 covers 12 residues.